This T cell receptor beta chain was identified in a study of CD8+CD57+ T cells in acquired aplastic anemia. For CDR3 and TCR beta VDJ profiling, genomic DNA was the template used. TCRdb independently ran MiXCR on the reads; one entry per CDR3 protein. The table lists 150,000 to 200,000 distinct CDR3 sequences, 46% of them singletons. J gave up 7 bases and V 0 bases, and 9 bases lay outside the gene matches. The length of the CDR3 is 16 residues. Germline V gives CDR1 SGDLS, CDR2 YYNGEE. The sequence derives from a human donor in good health. This chain connects TRBV9 to TRBJ2-1; TRBD2 matches 8 bases. Sequenced sample: sorted CD4+, CD8+, or CD8+CD57+ T cells (not recorded which) from PBMCs. Here the CDR3 reads CASSVDMVAGRNEQFF. The CDR3 coding sequence is TGTGCCAGCAGCGTAGATATGGTAGCGGGAAGGAATGAGCAGTTCTTC.